What follows describes a single T cell receptor beta chain. What it binds is not known. CDR3 length: 15 amino acids. V was clipped by 3 bases and J by 9 bases; unmatched bases: 7. Germline lookup yields CDR1 KGHSH and CDR2 LQKENI. This entry belongs to a study of T cell responses to AZD1222 COVID-19 vaccine. Overall study results and limits: Targets within unmutated variant regions were reportedly found for nearly half of spike-specific TCRs. CD4 TCRs linked to vaccination spanned spike, dominating at 160-218 and 743-854. White British donors predominated, females outnumbered males, and clonal diversity was possibly underestimated.

Assay used: immunoSEQ multiplex PCR; TCRdb lists only in-frame clones, some missing. Among hundreds of thousands of clones, approximately 94% were seen once, and the ten largest hold more than 0.8%. The receptor was derived from an adult in good health. The specimen was peripheral blood, collected on day 0 of MenACWY control vaccination. The chain employs TRBV18 and TRBJ1-6; 8 bases align to TRBD1. As DNA, the CDR3 is TGTGCCAGCTCACCGTTCGAGGACAGGGCTTCACCCCTCCACTTT. It codes for CASSPFEDRASPLHF.